Presented here are 21 T cell receptor beta chains from one specimen sequenced in a study of T cell clonotyping in hematopoietic cell transplantation. Clones were read by immunoSEQ multiplex PCR, and TCRdb kept only the in-frame ones, dropping some. The sample includes 12,000 to 15,000 clones, 94% of them seen just once. The sequenced sample was PBMCs, obtained 30 days after allogeneic stem cell transplant. The receptors were gathered from a male patient between 60 and 69 years old who had an allogeneic stem cell transplant from an unrelated donor, so the T cells may come from the graft donor. Some clones in this sample may be carry-over from other donors' samples.

The chain couples TRBV29-1 to TRBJ2-5; D possibly uses TRBD1 or TRBD2 (7 bases each). V gave up 2 bases and J gave up 2 bases, with 21 bases separating them. CDR1 and CDR2 (germline): SQVTM, ANQGSEA. The CDR3 totals 17 residues. CDR3 in DNA: TGCAGCGTTGAAAGGGGGGAGGGGGCGACGAGTCAAGAGACCCAGTACTTC. It codes for CSVERGEGATSQETQYF.

The rearrangement joins TRBV15 to TRBJ2-3, with TRBD2 matching over 8 bases. Germline CDR1 reads LNHNV; CDR2 reads YYDKDF (reference sequence). Trimming at V came to 3 bases and at J to 1 base, leaving 3 bases not matched to a gene. The CDR3 is made up of 15 amino acids. CDR3 in DNA: TGTGCCACCAGCAGGAGAGCGGGAGGCACAGATACGCAGTATTTT. It translates to CATSRRAGGTDTQYF.

The chain combines TRBV6-5 with TRBJ2-1, with D possibly TRBD1 on 8 matching bases. With 5 bases removed from V and 6 bases from J, the gap between germline ends came to 17 bases. Per the germline V gene, CDR1 is MNHEY and CDR2 is SVGAGI. This CDR3 has 15 amino acids. The CDR3 nucleotides are TGTGCCAGCAGTCGAACAACAGGGGGGGGCAATGAGCAGTTCTTC. Translation gives CASSRTTGGGNEQFF.

This sequence joins TRBV27 and TRBJ1-2; perhaps TRBD1 as D (5 bases). V was trimmed by 3 bases and J by 7 bases, leaving 15 bases between them. The CDR3 is made up of 14 amino acids. Germline CDR1 and CDR2: MNHEY and SMNVEV (reference sequence). DNA of the CDR3: TGTGCCAGCAGTTTGAAGGGGTTTGAGCGTGGCTACACCTTC. Its protein product is CASSLKGFERGYTF.

The genes are TRBV5-6 and TRBJ2-7, with D possibly TRBD2 on 6 matching bases. Germline CDR1 reads SGHDT; CDR2 reads YYEEEE. There are 16 residues in the CDR3. The ends were cut back, 0 bases at V and 2 bases at J, with 15 bases in the middle. The CDR3 sequence is CASSLGRDPQPYEQYF. The CDR3 region has the DNA TGTGCCAGCAGCTTGGGGCGGGATCCCCAACCCTACGAGCAGTACTTC.

V gene TRBV19 combines with J gene TRBJ1-2, with a possible D match to TRBD1 (5 bases). The CDR3 sequence is 13 residues long. V lost 5 bases, J lost 3 bases, and 10 bases lay in between. Germline V gene lookup returns CDR1 LNHDA and CDR2 SQIVND (reference sequence). Here the CDR3 DNA reads TGTGCCAGTAGTCGGCAGGGAGACTATGGCTACACCTTC. Residues: CASSRQGDYGYTF.

The J gene is TRBJ1-5, the V gene TRBV30, with 9 bases fitting TRBD1. This CDR3 spans 15 amino acids. From germline, CDR1 is GTSNPN and CDR2 SVGIG (reference sequence). J lost 6 bases, V lost 1 base, and 7 bases had no gene match. CDR3 nucleotides: TGTGCCTGGAGTGCCGGGACAGGGATAGGTCAGCCCCAGCATTTT. Protein sequence: CAWSAGTGIGQPQHF.

The chain uses TRBV10-2 and TRBJ1-2; possible D gene TRBD1, 5 bases. Trimming took 0 bases from V and 3 from J, leaving 26 bases between them. The CDR3 is made up of 20 amino acids. The germline V gene has CDR1 WSHSY and CDR2 SAAADI. The CDR3 nucleotides are TGCGCCAGCAGTGAGTCTACGGTTAACCTCGCAGGGTTGTGGGACTATGGCTACACCTTC. It codes for CASSESTVNLAGLWDYGYTF.

The chain recombines TRBV4-3 with TRBJ2-3; TRBD2 agrees at 8 bases. CDR1 and CDR2 from the germline V gene are LGHNA and YSLEER. This CDR3 comprises 16 residues. The junction had 4 bases not matched to a gene; V was cut back by 0 bases and J by 2 bases. This CDR3 reads CASSQDGTRNTDTQYF. The DNA of the CDR3 is TGCGCCAGCAGCCAAGATGGGACTAGAAACACAGATACGCAGTATTTT.

V gene TRBV19 combines with J gene TRBJ1-1; D might be TRBD1 (6 bases). Per germline, CDR1 LNHDA and CDR2 SQIVND (reference sequence). This CDR3 has 16 amino acids. V lost 5 bases and J 5 bases, leaving 21 bases between the germline ends. The CDR3 spells CASSPRTGAGGTEAFF. As DNA, the CDR3 is TGTGCCAGTAGTCCCCGAACGGGGGCTGGGGGTACTGAAGCTTTCTTT.

The chain links TRBV5-1 to TRBJ2-7, with a tentative D call TRBD1 (6 bases). The V gene lost 4 bases and the J gene lost 0 bases, with 14 bases spanning the gap. The CDR3 has 15 amino acids. Per germline, CDR1 SGHRS and CDR2 YFSETQ. The DNA of the CDR3 is TGCGCCAGCAGCCTAGGACAGTCGCACTCCTACGAGCAGTACTTC. Its protein is CASSLGQSHSYEQYF.

The chain combines TRBV19 with TRBJ1-6, with D maybe TRBD1 (5 bases). The CDR3 is 11 amino acids. CDR1 and CDR2 (germline): LNHDA, SQIVND (reference sequence). V gave up 8 bases and J gave up 9 bases, with 8 bases separating them. CDR3 in amino acids: CASGGGSPLHF. The CDR3 coding sequence is TGTGCCAGTGGGGGTGGTTCACCCCTCCACTTT.

The chain is built from TRBV6-5 and TRBJ1-5, with a possible D match to TRBD1 (5 bases). The CDR3 has 13 residues. Germline CDR1 reads MNHEY; CDR2 reads SVGAGI. V lost 6 bases to trimming and J lost 9 bases, with 15 bases between them. The CDR3: CASRKTAQGPQHF. The CDR3 region has the DNA TGTGCCAGCAGGAAAACAGCCCAGGGGCCCCAGCATTTT.

This chain connects TRBV27 to TRBJ1-2, with 11 nucleotides matching TRBD1. CDR1 and CDR2 (germline): MNHEY, SMNVEV (reference sequence). Germline trimming cut 2 bases from V and 4 bases from J; bases unmatched to any gene: 9. The CDR3 contains 17 residues. CDR3 coding DNA: TGTGCCAGCAGTTTACGGGGGGACAGGGGGTATAGCTATGGCTACACCTTC. Protein sequence: CASSLRGDRGYSYGYTF.

The rearrangement joins TRBV5-1 to TRBJ2-2; no definite D call. V shed 2 bases and J shed 2 bases, with 7 bases lying between them. Germline V CDR1 and CDR2: SGHRS, YFSETQ. CDR3 length equals 14 residues. CDR3 in amino acids: CASSLESNTGELFF. In DNA form, the CDR3 reads TGCGCCAGCAGCTTAGAAAGCAACACCGGGGAGCTGTTTTTT.

The rearrangement links TRBV2 to TRBJ2-2; 10 bases match TRBD1. Per germline, CDR1 SNHLY and CDR2 FYNNEI. J was trimmed by 7 bases and V by 2 bases; bases with no gene match: 4. The CDR3 contains 15 residues. The CDR3 DNA reads TGTGCCAGCAGTGAACCGACAGGGGGCATCGGGGAGCTGTTTTTT. Translation: CASSEPTGGIGELFF.

V gene TRBV10-3 combines with J gene TRBJ1-2; D call uncertain. Trimming removed 2 bases at V and 5 bases at J, with 12 bases between. CDR3 length: 14 amino acids. Germline V gene data show CDR1 as ENHRY and CDR2 as SYGVKD. The CDR3 spells CAISETAVVYGYTF. The CDR3 coding sequence is TGTGCCATCAGTGAGACGGCTGTTGTGTATGGCTACACCTTC.

The chain recombines TRBV19 with TRBJ1-1; D is perhaps TRBD1 (6 bases). The V gene's germline CDR1 is LNHDA and CDR2 SQIVND (reference sequence). V was trimmed by 5 bases and J by 0 bases, leaving 10 bases between them. The CDR3 contains 14 residues. CDR3 in DNA: TGTGCCAGTAGTTCGGACAGACTGAACACTGAAGCTTTCTTT. It specifies CASSSDRLNTEAFF.

The rearrangement links TRBV4-2 to TRBJ1-1, with 8 bases matching TRBD1. Germline V gene sequence: CDR1 LGHNA, CDR2 YNFKEQ. There are 13 residues in the CDR3. With 0 bases clipped from V and 8 bases from J, the junction kept 2 bases outside the gene matches. CDR3 sequence reads: CASSQDRDREAFF. CDR3 DNA sequence: TGTGCCAGCAGCCAAGATAGGGACAGGGAAGCTTTCTTT.

The rearrangement uses TRBV9 and TRBJ2-2; 8 positions match TRBD2. This CDR3 comprises 16 residues. The ends lost 0 bases at V and 3 bases at J; junction bases unmatched: 4. In germline, CDR1 is SGDLS, CDR2 YYNGEE. CDR3 in amino acids: CASSVVGGGYTGELFF. The CDR3, as DNA: TGTGCCAGCAGCGTAGTCGGGGGGGGCTACACCGGGGAGCTGTTTTTT.

The rearrangement joins TRBV7-6 to TRBJ1-1, with unresolved D. CDR3 length equals 15 residues. Germline values: CDR1 SGHVS, CDR2 FNYEAQ. V was clipped by 1 base and J by 1 base, with 10 bases between them. CDR3 loop: CASSLVGFGNTEAFF. CDR3 nucleotide sequence: TGTGCCAGCAGCTTAGTGGGGTTCGGGAACACTGAAGCTTTCTTT.